The clone carrying this T cell receptor (beta chain) was seen ten or more times. As yet, its antigen is unknown. Every sequencing run drew on 15-18 subjects and yielded over 180 million TCR-beta sequences. Each CDR3 protein is one row after TCRdb ran MiXCR on the 5' RACE reads. There are nearly 45,000 distinct CDR3 sequences in the sample; about 13% occur only once, and around 1.3% lies in the top ten. Germline V gene lookup returns CDR1 MNHEY and CDR2 SVGEGT. After removal of 5 bases from V and 3 bases from J, the junction contained 6 bases not matched to a gene. This CDR3 contains 15 residues. This entry comes from a study of neurological immune-mediated disorders. Notes on the study in general: HTLV-1-associated myelopathy led in TCR clonal expansion, while multiple sclerosis ranked lowest, below healthy controls.

The healthy controls volunteered at a blood bank in Maryland, USA. The unsorted libraries originated from 2 million PBMCs that had been stored at -80 C. Sequences were obtained from PBMCs. The chain recombines TRBV6-2 or TRBV6-3 with TRBJ2-7; TRBD1 aligns across 11 bases. This TCR was sampled from a female donor in good health. The CDR3, as DNA: TGTGCCAGCAGTGGGACAGGGGGGATAAACTACGAGCAGTACTTC. It encodes CASSGTGGINYEQYF.